The 4 T cell receptor beta chains below come from one sample, sequenced in a study of shared clonotypes between healthy human individuals. Some clones are missing from TCRdb's copy, which holds only in-frame ones; the method was immunoSEQ multiplex PCR. The sample comprises about 2 million clones, roughly 96% of which are singletons, and under 0.15% rests with the top ten. The sample taken for sequencing was naive CD4+ T cells sorted from blood. Specified subset: CD45RA+ positively selected. Receptor source: a man aged 18 to 29 in good health.

This chain joins TRBV2 and TRBJ1-6, with unresolved D. Germline V gene sequence: CDR1 SNHLY, CDR2 FYNNEI. The V gene lost 5 bases and the J gene lost 6 bases, with 5 bases spanning the gap. There are 12 residues in the CDR3. CDR3 nucleotides: TGTGCCAGCAGTAGGAGTAATTCACCCCTCCACTTT. Protein: CASSRSNSPLHF.

Concerning this clone: This CDR3 is also generated by other DNA sequences in the sample. This chain links TRBV10-3 with TRBJ1-1, with D hard to call. Between the trimmed V and J ends, which lost 6 bases and 1 base, there was a span of 9 bases. Germline V gene data show CDR1 as ENHRY and CDR2 as SYGVKD. CDR3 size: 13 residues. The CDR3 protein is CAISPTENTEAFF. The CDR3 nucleotides are TGTGCCATCAGCCCTACAGAGAACACTGAAGCTTTCTTT.

The chain links TRBV27 to TRBJ2-3; D tentatively reads TRBD1 or TRBD2 (5 bases each). V was cut by 6 bases and J by 5 bases, with 12 bases left in between. The germline V gene encodes CDR1 MNHEY and CDR2 SMNVEV (reference sequence). This CDR3 is 13 amino acids long. In DNA, the CDR3 is TGTGCCAGCAGGTTAAGTGGGGGAGATACGCAGTATTTT. It is translated as CASRLSGGDTQYF.

The chain recombines TRBV18 with TRBJ2-3; 15 positions agree with TRBD2. The CDR3 length is 16 residues. The germline V gene encodes CDR1 KGHSH and CDR2 LQKENI. V was pared by 3 bases and J by 6 bases, with 4 bases of the junction left unmatched. This chain's CDR3 is CASSPGTSGRIDTQYF. In nucleotides, the CDR3 is TGTGCCAGCTCACCTGGGACTAGCGGGAGGATTGATACGCAGTATTTT. Together with reference TRBV18 and TRBJ2-3, the CDR3 gives the full variable domain: NAGVMQNPRHLVRRRGQEARLRCSPMKGHSHVYWYRQLPEEGLKFMVYLQKENIIDESGMPKERFSAEFPKEGPSILRIQQVVRGDSAAYFCASSPGTSGRIDTQYFGPGTRLTVL.